Shown below are 8 T cell receptor beta chains from a single sample sequenced in a study of blood T cell repertoires in COVID-19. Sequenced by immunoSEQ multiplex PCR; TCRdb stores in-frame clones only, minus some. The repertoire consists of 70,000 to 95,000 clones, with approximately 80% occurring once and the leading ten covering roughly 10%. Sequencing was done on a sample of peripheral blood. These receptors all stem from a woman in her sixties or seventies with active or convalescent COVID-19.

This chain connects TRBV2 to TRBJ2-4; 11 bases map to TRBD2. CDR3 size: 15 residues. The germline CDR1 and CDR2 sequences are SNHLY and FYNNEI. V lost 6 bases, J lost 5 bases, and 6 bases stayed unmatched. The CDR3 spells CASSFSGGAENIQYF. DNA for the CDR3: TGTGCCAGCAGCTTTAGCGGGGGGGCTGAAAACATTCAGTACTTC.

The genes are TRBV5-8 and TRBJ2-5, with 7 nucleotides matching TRBD2. Germline CDR1 is SGHTS and CDR2 is YDEGEE. With 1 base clipped from V and 5 bases from J, the junction kept 5 bases outside the gene matches. The CDR3 runs 14 residues. CDR3 residues: CASSLWGGTETQYF. The CDR3 DNA is TGTGCCAGCAGCTTGTGGGGGGGAACGGAGACCCAGTACTTC.

The V and J genes are TRBV28 and TRBJ2-1; 8 bases align to TRBD1. In germline, CDR1 is MDHEN, CDR2 SYDVKM. V gave up 1 base and J gave up 9 bases; unmatched junction bases: 8. This CDR3 region has 15 residues. In DNA form, the CDR3 reads TGTGCCAGCAGTTTATCCCTGGACAGGGAGATTGAGCAGTTCTTC. As protein: CASSLSLDREIEQFF.

The chain carries TRBV7-2 and TRBJ1-2; D is perhaps TRBD1 (5 bases). V was pared by 0 bases and J by 1 base, with 12 bases between. Germline V gene sequence: CDR1 SGHTA, CDR2 FQGNSA. There are 16 residues in the CDR3. This chain's CDR3 is CASSLASGGLNYGYTF. The CDR3 region has the DNA TGTGCCAGCAGCTTAGCGTCCGGGGGTCTTAACTATGGCTACACCTTC.

V gene TRBV19 combines with J gene TRBJ2-5; tentative D call: TRBD2 (6 bases). Germline V gene lookup returns CDR1 LNHDA and CDR2 SQIVND (reference sequence). The CDR3 covers 14 residues. V lost 3 bases and J 5 bases, leaving 13 bases between the germline ends. This CDR3 is CASSISSRGETQYF. CDR3 sequence (DNA): TGTGCCAGTAGTATCTCGAGCCGGGGGGAGACCCAGTACTTC.

The V call is TRBV5-1, the J call TRBJ1-1, with D unresolved. The CDR3 runs to 15 residues. Germline CDR1 reads SGHRS; CDR2 reads YFSETQ. Deletions cut 7 bases from V and 0 bases from J, with 16 bases between. CDR3 nucleotides: TGCGCCAGCCATTTAAGCCCGGGGATGAACACTGAAGCTTTCTTT. This encodes CASHLSPGMNTEAFF.

The rearrangement joins TRBV19 to TRBJ2-2; 7 bases match TRBD1. With V trimmed by 4 bases and J by 0 bases, 5 bases remained unmatched. The length of the CDR3 is 16 residues. Germline V lookup: CDR1 LNHDA, CDR2 SQIVND (reference sequence). CDR3 nucleotide sequence: TGTGCCAGTAGTAGGGGACAGAGCCCGAACACCGGGGAGCTGTTTTTT. Translated: CASSRGQSPNTGELFF.

This clone came up once. The gene calls are TRBV27 and TRBJ2-5, with D unresolved. The germline CDR1 and CDR2 sequences are MNHEY and SMNVEV (reference sequence). This CDR3 has 15 amino acids. The ends were cut back, 0 bases at V and 4 bases at J, with 12 bases in the middle. This CDR3 reads CASSLSSYPGETQYF. In DNA form, the CDR3 reads TGTGCCAGCAGTTTATCTTCCTATCCGGGAGAGACCCAGTACTTC.